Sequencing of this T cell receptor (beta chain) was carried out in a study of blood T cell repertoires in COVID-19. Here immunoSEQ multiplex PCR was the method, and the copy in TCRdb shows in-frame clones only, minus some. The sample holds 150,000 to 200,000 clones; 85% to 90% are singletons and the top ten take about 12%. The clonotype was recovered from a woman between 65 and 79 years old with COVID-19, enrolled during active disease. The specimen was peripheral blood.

CDR3 DNA: TGTGCCAGCAGTAACAGACTAGCCCAACATTACGAGCAGTACTTC. It specifies CASSNRLAQHYEQYF. This chain connects TRBV28 to TRBJ2-7, with 7 bases aligning to TRBD2. The CDR3 has 15 residues. CDR1 is MDHEN and CDR2 is SYDVKM in the germline V gene. Germline trimming cut 5 bases from V and 4 bases from J; bases unmatched to any gene: 11.